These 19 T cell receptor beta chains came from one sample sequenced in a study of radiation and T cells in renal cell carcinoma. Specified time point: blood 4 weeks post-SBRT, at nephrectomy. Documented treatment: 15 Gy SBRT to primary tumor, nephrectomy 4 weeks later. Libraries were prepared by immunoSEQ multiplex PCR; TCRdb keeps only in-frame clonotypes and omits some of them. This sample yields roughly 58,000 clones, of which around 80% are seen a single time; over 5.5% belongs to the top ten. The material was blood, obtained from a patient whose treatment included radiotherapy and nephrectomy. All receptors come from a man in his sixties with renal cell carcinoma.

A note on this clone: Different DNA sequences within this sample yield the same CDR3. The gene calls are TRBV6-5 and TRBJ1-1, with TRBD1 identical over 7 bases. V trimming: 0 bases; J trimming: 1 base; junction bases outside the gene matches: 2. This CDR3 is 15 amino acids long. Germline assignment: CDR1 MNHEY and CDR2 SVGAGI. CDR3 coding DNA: TGTGCCAGCAGTTACTCAGGGACAGCGAACACTGAAGCTTTCTTT. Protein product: CASSYSGTANTEAFF.

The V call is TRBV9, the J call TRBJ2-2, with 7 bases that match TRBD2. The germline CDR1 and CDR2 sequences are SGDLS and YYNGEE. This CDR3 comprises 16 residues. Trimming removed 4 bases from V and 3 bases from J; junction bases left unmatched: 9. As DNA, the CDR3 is TGTGCCAGCAGCACCGCGGGGAGGGCGGACACCGGGGAGCTGTTTTTT. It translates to CASSTAGRADTGELFF.

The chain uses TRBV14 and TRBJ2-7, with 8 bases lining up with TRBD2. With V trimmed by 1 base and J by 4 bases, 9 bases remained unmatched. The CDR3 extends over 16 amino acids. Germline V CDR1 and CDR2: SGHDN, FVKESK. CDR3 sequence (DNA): TGTGCCAGCAGCCAAGGACCCCCAGCGGGGGTGTACGAGCAGTACTTC. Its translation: CASSQGPPAGVYEQYF.

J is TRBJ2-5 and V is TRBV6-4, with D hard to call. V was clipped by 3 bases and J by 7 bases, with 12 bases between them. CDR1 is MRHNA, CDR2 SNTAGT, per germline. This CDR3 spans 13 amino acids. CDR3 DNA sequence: TGTGCCAGCAGTGAAGACCCTCTGGGGACCCAGTACTTC. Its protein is CASSEDPLGTQYF.

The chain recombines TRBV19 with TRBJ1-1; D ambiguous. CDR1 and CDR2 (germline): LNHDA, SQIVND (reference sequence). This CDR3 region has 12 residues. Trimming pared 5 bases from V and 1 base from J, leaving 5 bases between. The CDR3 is CASSARNTEAFF. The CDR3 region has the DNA TGTGCCAGTAGTGCAAGGAACACTGAAGCTTTCTTT.

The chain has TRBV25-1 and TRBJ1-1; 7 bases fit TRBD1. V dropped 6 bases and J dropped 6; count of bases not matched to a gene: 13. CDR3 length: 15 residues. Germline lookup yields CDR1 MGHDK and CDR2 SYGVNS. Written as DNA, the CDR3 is TGTGCCAGCAGCGAGGAGGGCAGGGGGTCCCCTGAAGCTTTCTTT. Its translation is CASSEEGRGSPEAFF.

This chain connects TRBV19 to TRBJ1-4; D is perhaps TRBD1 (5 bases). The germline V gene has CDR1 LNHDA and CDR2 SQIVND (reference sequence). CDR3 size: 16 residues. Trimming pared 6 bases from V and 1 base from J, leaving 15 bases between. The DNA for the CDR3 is TGTGCCAGTAGCCAAGTTCCAGGGATAACTAATGAAAAACTGTTTTTT. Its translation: CASSQVPGITNEKLFF.

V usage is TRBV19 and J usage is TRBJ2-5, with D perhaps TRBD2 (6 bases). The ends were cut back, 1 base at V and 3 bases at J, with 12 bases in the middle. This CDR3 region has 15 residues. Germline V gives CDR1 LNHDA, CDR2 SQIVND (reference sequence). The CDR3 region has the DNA TGTGCCAGTAGTATAGGTGCGGGAATGGAAGAGACCCAGTACTTC. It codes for CASSIGAGMEETQYF.

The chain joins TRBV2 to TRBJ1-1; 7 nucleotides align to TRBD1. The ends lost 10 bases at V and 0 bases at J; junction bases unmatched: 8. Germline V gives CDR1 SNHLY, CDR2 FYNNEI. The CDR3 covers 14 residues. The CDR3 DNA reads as TGTGCCACCCAGTGGGGACAGTTGAACACTGAAGCTTTCTTT. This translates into CATQWGQLNTEAFF.

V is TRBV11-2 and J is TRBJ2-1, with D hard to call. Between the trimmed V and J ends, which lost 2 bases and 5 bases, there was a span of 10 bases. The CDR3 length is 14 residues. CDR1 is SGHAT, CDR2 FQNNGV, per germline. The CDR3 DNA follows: TGTGCCAGCAGCTTATTGACTGGTGACAATGAGCAGTTCTTC. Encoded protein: CASSLLTGDNEQFF. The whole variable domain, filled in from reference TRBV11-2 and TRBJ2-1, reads EAGVAQSPRYKIIEKRQSVAFWCNPISGHATLYWYQQILGQGPKLLIQFQNNGVVDDSQLPKDRFSAERLKGVDSTLKIQPAKLEDSAVYLCASSLLTGDNEQFFGPGTRLTVL.

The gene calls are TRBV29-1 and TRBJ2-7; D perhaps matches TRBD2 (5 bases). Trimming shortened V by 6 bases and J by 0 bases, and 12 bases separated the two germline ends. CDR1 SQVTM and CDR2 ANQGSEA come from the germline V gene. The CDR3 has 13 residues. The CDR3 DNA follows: TGCAGCGTGGGGAGTCTAGCCTCCTACGAGCAGTACTTC. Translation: CSVGSLASYEQYF.

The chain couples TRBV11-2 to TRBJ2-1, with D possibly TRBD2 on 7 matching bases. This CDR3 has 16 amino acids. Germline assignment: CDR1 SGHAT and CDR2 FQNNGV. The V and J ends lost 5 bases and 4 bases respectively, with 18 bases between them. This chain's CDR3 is CASSPGAGAEYNEQFF. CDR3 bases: TGTGCCAGCAGCCCAGGGGCGGGGGCGGAGTACAATGAGCAGTTCTTC.

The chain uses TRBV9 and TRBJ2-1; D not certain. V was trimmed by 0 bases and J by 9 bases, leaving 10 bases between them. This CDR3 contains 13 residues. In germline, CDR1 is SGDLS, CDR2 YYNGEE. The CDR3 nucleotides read TGTGCCAGCAGCGTAGCTACGGCATCTGAGCAGTTCTTC. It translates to CASSVATASEQFF.

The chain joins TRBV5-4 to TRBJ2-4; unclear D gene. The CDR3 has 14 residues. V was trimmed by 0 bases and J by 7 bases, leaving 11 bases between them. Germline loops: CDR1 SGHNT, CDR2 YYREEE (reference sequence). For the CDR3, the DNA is TGTGCCAGCAGCTTGGGAACCGATGGGAACATTCAGTACTTC. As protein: CASSLGTDGNIQYF.

DNA of the CDR3: TGTGCCAGCAGGGCAGGGCCAGCCGCGGGCTATGGCTACACCTTC. Translated: CASRAGPAAGYGYTF. The chain couples TRBV6-1 to TRBJ1-2; maybe TRBD1 (5 bases). The CDR3 length is 15 residues. The V and J ends lost 6 bases and 4 bases respectively, with 18 bases between them. Germline V lookup: CDR1 MNHNS, CDR2 SASEGT.

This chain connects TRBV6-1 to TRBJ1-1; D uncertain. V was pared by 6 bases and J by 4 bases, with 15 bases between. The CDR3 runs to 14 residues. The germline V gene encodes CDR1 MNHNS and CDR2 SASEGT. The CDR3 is CASSREGRGTEAFF. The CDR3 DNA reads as TGTGCCAGCAGCCGCGAGGGTAGAGGCACTGAAGCTTTCTTT.

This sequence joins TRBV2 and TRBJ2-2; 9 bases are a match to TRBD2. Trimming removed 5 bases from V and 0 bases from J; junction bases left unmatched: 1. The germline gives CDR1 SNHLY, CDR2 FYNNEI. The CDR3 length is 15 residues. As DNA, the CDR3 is TGTGCCAGCAGTCTAGCGGGATCGAACACCGGGGAGCTGTTTTTT. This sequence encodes CASSLAGSNTGELFF.

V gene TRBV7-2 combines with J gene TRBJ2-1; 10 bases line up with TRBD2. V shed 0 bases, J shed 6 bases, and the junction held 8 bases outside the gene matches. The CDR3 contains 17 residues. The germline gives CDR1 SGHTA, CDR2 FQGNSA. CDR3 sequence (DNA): TGTGCCAGCAGCTTAGCCGCACTAGCGGGGTCTGCCAATGAGCAGTTCTTC. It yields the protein CASSLAALAGSANEQFF. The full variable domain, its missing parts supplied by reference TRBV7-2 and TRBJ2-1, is GAGVSQSPSNKVTEKGKDVELRCDPISGHTALYWYRQSLGQGLEFLIYFQGNSAPDKSGLPSDRFSAERTGGSVSTLTIQRTQQEDSAVYLCASSLAALAGSANEQFFGPGTRLTVL.

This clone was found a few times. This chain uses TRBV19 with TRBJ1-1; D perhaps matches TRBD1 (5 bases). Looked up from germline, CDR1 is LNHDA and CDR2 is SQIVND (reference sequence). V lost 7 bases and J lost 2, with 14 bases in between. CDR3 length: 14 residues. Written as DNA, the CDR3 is TGTGCCAGTACCTACGGTGGGGCCAACACTGAAGCTTTCTTT. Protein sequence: CASTYGGANTEAFF.